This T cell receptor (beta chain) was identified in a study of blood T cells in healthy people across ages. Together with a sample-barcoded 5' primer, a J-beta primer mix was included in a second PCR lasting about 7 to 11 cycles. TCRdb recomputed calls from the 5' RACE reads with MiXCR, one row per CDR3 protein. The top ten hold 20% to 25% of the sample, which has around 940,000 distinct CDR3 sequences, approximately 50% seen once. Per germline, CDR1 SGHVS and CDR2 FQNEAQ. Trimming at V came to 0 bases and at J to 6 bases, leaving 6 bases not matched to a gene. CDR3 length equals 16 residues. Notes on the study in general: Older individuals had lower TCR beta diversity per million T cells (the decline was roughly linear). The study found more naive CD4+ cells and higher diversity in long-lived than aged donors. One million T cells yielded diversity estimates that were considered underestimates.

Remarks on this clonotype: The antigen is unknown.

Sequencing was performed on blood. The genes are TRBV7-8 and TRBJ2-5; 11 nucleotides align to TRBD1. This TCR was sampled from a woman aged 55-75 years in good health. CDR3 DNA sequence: TGTGCCAGCAGCTTAGCGCTCGGGACAGGGGGACAGACCCAGTACTTC. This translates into CASSLALGTGGQTQYF.